This T cell receptor (beta chain) was found in a study of early T cells in non-severe SARS-CoV-2 infection. For the study at large: Sequencing of unsorted whole blood was done on bulk RNA, leaving chains unpaired. Study-wide results and caveats: The VDJdb matching leaned toward anti-spike CD8 responses and overlooked private and CD4 specificities.

The protocol attached unique molecular identifiers to individual cDNA molecules. One entry per CDR3 protein, called by TCRdb with MiXCR from the 5' RACE reads. The data hold about 50,000 distinct CDR3 sequences, with almost 9.5% observed a single time. Regarding this clonotype: Its specificity is not known.

Germline V gene data show CDR1 as SGHNT and CDR2 as YENEEA. The trim removed 5 bases at V and 3 bases at J, leaving 8 bases unmatched. The CDR3 sequence is 16 residues long. The chain has TRBV11-3 and TRBJ2-2; 8 bases are a match to TRBD1. This receptor was identified in an adult who was a healthcare worker with PCR-confirmed SARS-CoV-2 infection or an uninfected control (not recorded which). The specimen was whole blood. The CDR3 here is CASSHGQGAYTGELFF. For the CDR3, the DNA is TGTGCCAGCAGCCACGGACAGGGCGCCTACACCGGGGAGCTGTTTTTT.